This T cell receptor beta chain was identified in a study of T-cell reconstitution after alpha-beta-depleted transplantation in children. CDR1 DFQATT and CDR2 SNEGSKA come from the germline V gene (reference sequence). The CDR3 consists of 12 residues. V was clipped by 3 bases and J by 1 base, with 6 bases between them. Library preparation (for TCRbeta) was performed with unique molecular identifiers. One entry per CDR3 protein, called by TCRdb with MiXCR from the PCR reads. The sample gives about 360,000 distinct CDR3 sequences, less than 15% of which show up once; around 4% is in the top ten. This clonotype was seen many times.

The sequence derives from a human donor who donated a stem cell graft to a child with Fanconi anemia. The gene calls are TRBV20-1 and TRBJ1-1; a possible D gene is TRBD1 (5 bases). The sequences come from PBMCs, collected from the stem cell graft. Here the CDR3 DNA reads TGCAGTGCTAGGGGGGAGAACACTGAAGCTTTCTTT. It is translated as CSARGENTEAFF.